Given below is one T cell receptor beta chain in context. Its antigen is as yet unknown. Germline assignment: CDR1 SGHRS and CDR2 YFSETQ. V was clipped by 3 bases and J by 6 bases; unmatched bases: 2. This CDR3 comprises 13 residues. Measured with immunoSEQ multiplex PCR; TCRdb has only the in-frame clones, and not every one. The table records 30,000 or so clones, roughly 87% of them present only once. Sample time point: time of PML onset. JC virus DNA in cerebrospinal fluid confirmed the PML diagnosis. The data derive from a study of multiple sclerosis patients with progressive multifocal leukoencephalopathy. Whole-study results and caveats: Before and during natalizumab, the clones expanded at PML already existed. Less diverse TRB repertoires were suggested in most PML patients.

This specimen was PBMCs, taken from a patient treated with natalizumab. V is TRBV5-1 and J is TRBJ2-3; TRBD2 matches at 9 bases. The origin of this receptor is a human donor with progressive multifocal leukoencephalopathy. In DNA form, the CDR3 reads TGCGCCAGCAGCTCTGCGGGAGGGGATACGCAGTATTTT. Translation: CASSSAGGDTQYF.